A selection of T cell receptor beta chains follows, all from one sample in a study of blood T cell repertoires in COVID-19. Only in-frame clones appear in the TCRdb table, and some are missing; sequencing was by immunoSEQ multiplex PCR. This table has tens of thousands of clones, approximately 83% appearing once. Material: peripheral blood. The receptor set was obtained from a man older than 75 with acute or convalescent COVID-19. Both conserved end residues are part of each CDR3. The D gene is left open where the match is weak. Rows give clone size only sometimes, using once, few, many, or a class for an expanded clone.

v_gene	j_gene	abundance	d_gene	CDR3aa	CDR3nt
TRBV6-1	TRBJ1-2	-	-	CASSETIIYGYTF	TGTGCCAGCAGTGAGACAATTATCTATGGCTACACCTTC
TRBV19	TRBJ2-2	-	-	CASSPRSFNTGELFF	TGTGCCAGTAGTCCCCGGAGTTTCAACACCGGGGAGCTGTTTTTT
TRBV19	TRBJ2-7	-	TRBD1	CASSIPGTGIYEQYF	TGTGCCAGTAGTATCCCCGGGACAGGGATATACGAGCAGTACTTC
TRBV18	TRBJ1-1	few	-	CASSRTGGVGTEAFF	TGTGCCAGCTCACGAACCGGGGGGGTAGGCACTGAAGCTTTCTTT
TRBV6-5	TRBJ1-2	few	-	CASSYGLPSNYGYTF	TGTGCCAGCAGTTACGGCCTGCCATCAAACTATGGCTACACCTTC
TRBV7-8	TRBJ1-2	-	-	CASSLGDSNPGGYTF	TGTGCCAGCAGCTTGGGAGACTCCAACCCTGGGGGCTACACCTTC
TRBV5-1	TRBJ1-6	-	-	CASSLALDGTIVSPLHF	TGCGCCAGCAGCTTGGCCTTGGACGGGACTATAGTTTCACCCCTCCACTTT
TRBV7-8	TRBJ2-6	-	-	CASSFRAPSSGANVLTF	TGTGCCAGCAGCTTCAGGGCACCGAGCTCTGGGGCCAACGTCCTGACTTTC
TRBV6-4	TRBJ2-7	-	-	CASSDREVF	TGTGCCAGCAGTGACCGAGAGGTCTTC
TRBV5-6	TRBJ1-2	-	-	CASSLVTFNYGYTF	TGTGCCAGCAGCTTGGTGACTTTCAACTATGGCTACACCTTC
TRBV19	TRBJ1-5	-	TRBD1	CASRRDRGSNQPQHF	TGTGCCAGTCGCCGAGACAGGGGTAGCAATCAGCCCCAGCATTTT
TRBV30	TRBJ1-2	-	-	CAWSRLSLNYGYTF	TGTGCCTGGAGCCGACTATCCCTTAACTATGGCTACACCTTC
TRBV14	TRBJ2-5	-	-	CASSQALGGQETQYF	TGTGCCAGCAGCCAGGCACTGGGGGGACAAGAGACCCAGTACTTC
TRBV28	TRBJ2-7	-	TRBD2	CASSPYEVGKTSFGEQYF	TGTGCCAGCAGTCCATACGAGGTAGGGAAGACTAGCTTCGGCGAGCAGTACTTC
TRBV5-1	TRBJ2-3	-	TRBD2	CASSPSGRPTDTQYF	TGCGCCAGCAGCCCTAGCGGGAGGCCGACCGATACGCAGTATTTT
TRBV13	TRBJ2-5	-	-	CASSPHGGLQETQYF	TGTGCCAGCAGCCCTCATGGGGGCCTCCAAGAGACCCAGTACTTC
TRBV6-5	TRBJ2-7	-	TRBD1	CASSLSRDSHEQYF	TGTGCCAGCAGTCTTTCCCGGGACAGCCACGAGCAGTACTTC
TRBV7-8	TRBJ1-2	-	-	CASSLAMAGKNYGYTF	TGTGCCAGCAGCTTAGCTATGGCAGGGAAGAACTATGGCTACACCTTC
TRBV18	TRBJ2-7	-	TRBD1	CASSPQTGYEQYF	TGTGCCAGCTCACCACAGACAGGGTACGAGCAGTACTTC